This TCR beta chain was captured by sequencing in a study of graft-versus-host responses after intestinal transplantation. Overall study: Uniformly, recipients were administered anti-thymocyte globulin induction with subsequent tacrolimus and steroids for about 3 years.

V lost 0 bases to trimming and J lost 11 bases, with 19 bases between them. Germline CDR1 SGHTA, CDR2 FQGNSA. The CDR3 is 16 residues long. With regard to this clone: As yet, its antigen is unknown.

The assay was immunoSEQ multiplex PCR, and TCRdb's table has in-frame clones only and misses some. The data contain tens of thousands of clones, over 90% of them singletons. The receptor was derived from a human donor who was the organ donor for an intestinal transplant. The sample consisted of unstimulated CD4+ T cells sorted from spleen or lymph node cells, taken before transplant. The gene calls are TRBV7-2 and TRBJ1-4; D perhaps matches TRBD1 (5 bases). The CDR3 loop is CASSLALGQGGKKLFF. In nucleotides, the CDR3 is TGTGCCAGCAGCTTAGCGCTAGGGCAGGGAGGGAAGAAACTGTTTTTT.